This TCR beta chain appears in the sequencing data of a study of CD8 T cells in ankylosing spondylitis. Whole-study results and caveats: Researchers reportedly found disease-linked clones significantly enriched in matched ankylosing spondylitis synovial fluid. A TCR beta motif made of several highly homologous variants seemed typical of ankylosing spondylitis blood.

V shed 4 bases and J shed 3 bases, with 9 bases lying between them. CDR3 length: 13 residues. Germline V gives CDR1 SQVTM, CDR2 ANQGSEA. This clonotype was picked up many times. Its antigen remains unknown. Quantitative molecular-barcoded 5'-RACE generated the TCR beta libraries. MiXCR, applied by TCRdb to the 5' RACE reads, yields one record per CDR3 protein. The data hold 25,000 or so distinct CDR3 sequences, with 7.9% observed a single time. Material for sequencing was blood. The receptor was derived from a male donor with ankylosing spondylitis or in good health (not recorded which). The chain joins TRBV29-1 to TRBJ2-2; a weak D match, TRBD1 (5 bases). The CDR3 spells CSVGQGDTGELFF. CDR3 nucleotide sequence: TGCAGCGTTGGCCAGGGTGACACCGGGGAGCTGTTTTTT.